Presented here are 3 T cell receptor beta chains from one specimen sequenced in a study of beta chain features in type 1 diabetes. These receptors have no identified antigens. Whole-study findings and limits: Researchers report that Type 1 diabetes patients had moderately but significantly shorter TCRB CDR3s across all four CD4+ subsets.

Expressed TCRB transcripts were sequenced after all isolated RNA was converted to cDNA. TCRdb's table, derived via immunoSEQ multiplex PCR, lists solely in-frame clones and lacks some. Here the sample spans 85,000 to 110,000 clones, approximately 30% being singletons. The sequenced sample consisted of central memory CD4+ T cells from blood. Every receptor here comes from a woman aged 18-29 years with type 1 diabetes.

This clone came up a few times. The chain combines TRBV5-6 with TRBJ2-7; 8 bases are a match to TRBD2. CDR3 length: 17 residues. The V gene's germline CDR1 is SGHDT and CDR2 YYEEEE. V lost 2 bases and J lost 9; bases outside the gene matches: 19. CDR3 in DNA: TGTGCCAGCAGCTTACGGGCCCGCCATGTGATACGGGAGGGGCAGTACTTC. Protein sequence: CASSLRARHVIREGQYF. Supplemented by reference TRBV5-6 and TRBJ2-7, the full variable domain reads DAGVTQSPTHLIKTRGQQVTLRCSPKSGHDTVSWYQQALGQGPQFIFQYYEEEERQRGNFPDRFSGHQFPNYSSELNVNALLLGDSALYLCASSLRARHVIREGQYFGPGTRLTVT.

This sequence joins TRBV7-2 and TRBJ1-2; a possible D gene is TRBD1 (5 bases). Trimming took off 2 bases at V and 4 bases at J, with 20 bases between the two ends. Germline V gives CDR1 SGHTA, CDR2 FQGNSA. CDR3 length: 17 amino acids. CDR3: CASSLLPGAPGGYGYTF. Here the CDR3 DNA reads TGTGCCAGCAGCTTACTACCTGGGGCCCCAGGTGGCTATGGCTACACCTTC.

Only a few counts were recorded for this clone. The chain couples TRBV5-6 to TRBJ2-2, with 10 bases lining up with TRBD2. Germline V CDR1 and CDR2: SGHDT, YYEEEE. The CDR3 runs to 16 residues. Trimming removed 4 bases from V and 5 bases from J; junction bases left unmatched: 8. This CDR3 reads CASSPGSGRLTGELFF. The CDR3 DNA reads as TGTGCCAGCAGCCCCGGTAGCGGGAGGTTGACCGGGGAGCTGTTTTTT. Full variable domain (outside the CDR3, taken from reference TRBV5-6 and TRBJ2-2): DAGVTQSPTHLIKTRGQQVTLRCSPKSGHDTVSWYQQALGQGPQFIFQYYEEEERQRGNFPDRFSGHQFPNYSSELNVNALLLGDSALYLCASSPGSGRLTGELFFGEGSRLTVL.